The clone carrying this T cell receptor (beta chain) appeared a few times. As yet, its antigen is unknown. CDR3 length equals 13 residues. Trimming took 3 bases from V and 5 from J, leaving 11 bases between them. CDR1 and CDR2 (germline): MNHNS, SASEGT. This entry is derived from a study of T cell repertoires in cytomegalovirus infection. Study details: CMV epitopes that were recently identified and HLA-C-restricted were used alongside well-studied HLA-B-restricted ones. Through public TCR beta signatures, both CMV infection and matching HLA type were indicated. Whole-study results and caveats: Cumulated frequencies of public TCR beta families served to identify carriers of CMV plus the relevant HLA. It was HLA-C-restricted CMV-specific TCR beta clonotypes that dominated the response ex vivo.

TCRdb passed the reads through MiXCR, listing each CDR3 protein once. Counted here are about 830,000 distinct CDR3 sequences, around a third occurring once; the ten biggest clones make up 12%. The chain combines TRBV6-1 with TRBJ2-7, with D perhaps TRBD1 (6 bases). The clonotype originates from a human donor in good health (CMV status not recorded). Some clones in this sample may be carry-over from other donors' samples. Sequences were derived from cultured CD8+ T cells from PBMCs, sampled from culture after CMV antigen stimulation. CDR3 amino acids: CASSDLAGDEQYV. DNA of the CDR3: TGTGCCAGCAGTGATTTGGCAGGGGACGAGCAGTACGTC.